This T cell receptor (beta chain) was obtained from a study of a mutant IDH1 vaccine in newly diagnosed glioma (dated by TCRdb to about 2021). Regarding the complete study: Patients received eight vaccinations in weeks 1, 3, 5, 7, 11, 15, 19 and 23, corresponding to visits V03 through V10. Vaccination started 4-6 weeks after radiotherapy alone, or was given together with temozolomide cycles in the groups whose treatment included chemotherapy. The approximately 30 treated patients were approximately 62% male and roughly 40% female, with a mean age of approximately 40 years. Prior to enrollment, patients had been given standard therapy consisting of radiotherapy alone, temozolomide alone, or radiochemotherapy with temozolomide, with the combination given to most patients. Peripheral blood was drawn at six visits: V03 (baseline), V05, V07, V10, V12 and V13. Longitudinal TCRB deep sequencing was done for 25 treated patients, wherever samples were available for exploratory analyses. The investigation overall reported the following: The authors stated that sample limitations prevented analyses of patient blood samples from being reproduced. PBMC samples for TCRB deep sequencing were selected based on availability. Vaccine-induced immune responses across multiple MHC alleles were detected in about 92% of patients. Pseudoprogression appeared unrelated to alterations in the top peripheral T cell clonotypes detected by TCRB sequencing.

A remark on this clone: Its binding antigen is unknown. Base qualities are missing; no much larger clone stands one base away. The same CDR3 arises from other DNA sequences in this sample as well.

The label giving this sample's time point can be read as: week 23, last vaccination. Each vaccine dose was 300 ug of a 20-mer mutant IDH1 peptide in Montanide, given subcutaneously with topical imiquimod. All donors had newly diagnosed IDH1-mutant astrocytomas of WHO grade 3 or 4 that showed loss of nuclear ATRX. The samples were drawn from NOA16, a multicentre, single-arm, open-label phase I trial in Germany that tested a mutant IDH1 peptide vaccine in humans for the first time. Genomic DNA for TCRB sequencing was extracted from EDTA blood using the DNeasy Blood and Tissue Kit. The protocol used for the library was the immunoSEQ multiplex PCR assay. The hsTCRB Kit was used according to the manufacturer's protocol to amplify rearranged TCR beta chain sequences. TCRB libraries were sequenced on an Illumina MiSeq. The authors' pipeline ran thus. The proprietary platform of the kit vendor was used for demultiplexing, trimming and gene mapping. TCRdb took over this immuneACCESS table, retaining in-frame rearrangements with V and J assigned. Such tables are incomplete; in checked studies, under half of the missing clones stem from an unresolved V gene, and the remainder is unexplained. That table is the source of V, J and clone size, and D and trimming were worked out from the DNA. This sample lists about 86,000 clones; approximately 85% were detected once. Clones ranked in the top ten supply 2% to 2.5% of the sample.

The origin of this receptor is a man younger than 45 with glioma. Some clones in this sample may be carry-over from other donors' samples. The sequences come from PBMCs, collected from a glioma patient whose treatment included an IDH1 peptide vaccine.

CDR3 loop: CASSLGGTQYF. The DNA sequence is TGTGCCAGCAGCTTAGGCGGGACCCAGTACTTC. The rearranged segments are TRBV7-9 and TRBJ2-5, with the D gene too uncertain to name. From the germline V gene (reference sequence), CDR1 is SEHNR and CDR2 is FQNEAQ. Trimming takes 1 base from V and 7 bases from J, and the germline ends sit 4 bases apart. The CDR3 has 11 amino acids, counting the end cysteine and phenylalanine. The retained sequence is limited to the CDR3, 33 bases, with the frame set at the first base.